This TCR beta chain was documented in a study of blood T cell repertoires in COVID-19. Study-wide context: Sites across the United States, Italy and Spain contributed samples from acute and convalescent COVID-19.

Repertoires were generated with immunoSEQ multiplex PCR, while TCRdb's copy carries only in-frame clones and drops some. The sample consists of tens of thousands of clones, more than 60% of them appearing once. The length of the CDR3 is 16 residues. Trimming took off 4 bases at V and 2 bases at J, with 16 bases between the two ends. Germline CDR1 is SGHRS and CDR2 is YFSETQ. The rearrangement uses TRBV5-1 and TRBJ2-1; D might be TRBD2 (6 bases). What was sequenced was peripheral blood. This TCR was sampled from a woman over 75 with active or convalescent COVID-19. CDR3 region: CASSRGVGDPYNEQFF. The CDR3 DNA reads as TGCGCCAGCAGCCGCGGGGTGGGGGATCCCTACAATGAGCAGTTCTTC.